A selection of T cell receptor beta chains follows, all from one sample in a study of cytomegalovirus exposure and HLA in healthy donors. Profiled with immunoSEQ multiplex PCR; TCRdb holds only in-frame clones, not every one. Of approximately 97,000 clones in the sample, under 85% were seen once. Sequencing was carried out using PBMCs. These receptors were collected from a woman between 40 and 55 years old in good health and CMV-seropositive. Both conserved end residues are part of each CDR3. The order of the fields is V gene, J gene, clone size, D gene, CDR3 DNA, CDR3 protein. D genes are given only for firm matches. Rows may omit the clone size; those that give it use once, few, many or a size class.

v_call: TRBV5-1
j_call: TRBJ2-7
clone_size: -
d_call: TRBD2
cdr3_nt: TGCGCCAGCAGCCCAGCACTTTTCCGGGACTACAAATTATTCTACGAGCAGTACTTC
cdr3_aa: CASSPALFRDYKLFYEQYF

v_call: TRBV2
j_call: TRBJ1-5
clone_size: -
d_call: -
cdr3_nt: TGTGCCAGCAGGAAACAGGGTGGTCAGCCCCAGCATTTT
cdr3_aa: CASRKQGGQPQHF

v_call: TRBV10-2
j_call: TRBJ2-7
clone_size: once
d_call: -
cdr3_nt: TGCGCCAGCAGTGAGTGGCCCCCCGACTACGAGCAGTACTTC
cdr3_aa: CASSEWPPDYEQYF

v_call: TRBV29-1
j_call: TRBJ2-7
clone_size: -
d_call: TRBD2
cdr3_nt: TGCAGCGTTCGGGGACTAGCGAAAGAGCAGTACTTC
cdr3_aa: CSVRGLAKEQYF

v_call: TRBV7-3
j_call: TRBJ2-1
clone_size: -
d_call: -
cdr3_nt: TGTGCCAGCAGCGTAGCAGGGCGCAATGAGCAGTTCTTC
cdr3_aa: CASSVAGRNEQFF

v_call: TRBV4-1
j_call: TRBJ1-1
clone_size: few
d_call: -
cdr3_nt: TGCGCCAGCAGCCAAGATGACATGAACACTGAAGCTTTCTTT
cdr3_aa: CASSQDDMNTEAFF

v_call: TRBV6-6
j_call: TRBJ2-5
clone_size: -
d_call: -
cdr3_nt: TGTGCCAGCAGACCCGTGGGGGGGACCCAGTACTTC
cdr3_aa: CASRPVGGTQYF

v_call: TRBV6-1
j_call: TRBJ2-7
clone_size: -
d_call: -
cdr3_nt: TGTGCCAGCAGGAGCATGTACGAGCAGTACTTC
cdr3_aa: CASRSMYEQYF

v_call: TRBV4-1
j_call: TRBJ1-2
clone_size: -
d_call: -
cdr3_nt: TGCGCCAGCAGCCAAGATTTAGGGGGGGCAGGGGTTTATGGCTACACCTTC
cdr3_aa: CASSQDLGGAGVYGYTF

v_call: TRBV6-6
j_call: TRBJ2-7
clone_size: once
d_call: TRBD2
cdr3_nt: TGTGCCAGCAGCTTCGCCCAGGGCGGGAGTCGCGAGCAGTACTTC
cdr3_aa: CASSFAQGGSREQYF

v_call: TRBV5-5
j_call: TRBJ2-5
clone_size: -
d_call: TRBD2
cdr3_nt: TGTGCCAGCAGCTTGGTCACGGGGGAGGGCCCAGAGACCCAGTACTTC
cdr3_aa: CASSLVTGEGPETQYF

v_call: TRBV19
j_call: TRBJ2-3
clone_size: -
d_call: TRBD2
cdr3_nt: TGTGCCAGTAGTCCCACGACCGGGACTAGCGGGAGTATCAATACGCAGTATTTT
cdr3_aa: CASSPTTGTSGSINTQYF

v_call: TRBV5-4
j_call: TRBJ1-2
clone_size: once
d_call: -
cdr3_nt: TGTGCCAGCAGCCTGTCCTTAGTGGGCGGCTACACCTTC
cdr3_aa: CASSLSLVGGYTF

v_call: TRBV5-4
j_call: TRBJ1-5
clone_size: -
d_call: -
cdr3_nt: TGTGCCAGCAGCTTGAGTCCAGGGTTCGATCAGCCCCAGCATTTT
cdr3_aa: CASSLSPGFDQPQHF

v_call: TRBV10-3
j_call: TRBJ1-4
clone_size: -
d_call: TRBD1
cdr3_nt: TGTGCCATCAGCGCCGGAGGACAGGGTGGGGAAAAACTGTTTTTT
cdr3_aa: CAISAGGQGGEKLFF

v_call: TRBV2
j_call: TRBJ2-5
clone_size: -
d_call: TRBD2
cdr3_nt: TGTGCCAGCAGGACGGGGACTAGCGGCCGACAAGAGACCCAGTACTTC
cdr3_aa: CASRTGTSGRQETQYF

v_call: TRBV5-1
j_call: TRBJ2-5
clone_size: -
d_call: -
cdr3_nt: TGCGCCAGCAGCCCGAGGGGAGCGGGTGAAGAGACCCAGTACTTC
cdr3_aa: CASSPRGAGEETQYF

v_call: TRBV28
j_call: TRBJ1-2
clone_size: -
d_call: TRBD1
cdr3_nt: TGTGCCAGCAGTTTCCGGGACAGGGACTTCTATGGCTACACCTTC
cdr3_aa: CASSFRDRDFYGYTF

v_call: TRBV7-8
j_call: TRBJ1-4
clone_size: -
d_call: -
cdr3_nt: TGTGCCAGCAGCTACAGAACCACTAATGAAAAACTGTTTTTT
cdr3_aa: CASSYRTTNEKLFF

v_call: TRBV7-8
j_call: TRBJ2-1
clone_size: once
d_call: TRBD2
cdr3_nt: TGTGCCAGCAGCTTAGATCGGACTAGCGGGAGAGGTAACTACAATGAGCAGTTCTTC
cdr3_aa: CASSLDRTSGRGNYNEQFF

v_call: TRBV10-1
j_call: TRBJ2-5
clone_size: -
d_call: TRBD1
cdr3_nt: TGCGCCAGCTCGACAGGGGTGCAAGAGACCCAGTACTTC
cdr3_aa: CASSTGVQETQYF

v_call: TRBV6-6
j_call: TRBJ2-1
clone_size: -
d_call: TRBD1
cdr3_nt: TGTGCCAGCAGTTTCCGGACAGGGGGCTTCAGGAATGAGCAGTTCTTC
cdr3_aa: CASSFRTGGFRNEQFF

v_call: TRBV6-5
j_call: TRBJ1-4
clone_size: few
d_call: TRBD1
cdr3_nt: TGTGCCAGCAGTGGAGAACCTGGACAGGAGGAAAAACTGTTTTTT
cdr3_aa: CASSGEPGQEEKLFF

v_call: TRBV6-1
j_call: TRBJ1-2
clone_size: -
d_call: -
cdr3_nt: TGTGCCAGCAGTGAAATAAGACAGGAGAGAAGTGGCTACACCTTC
cdr3_aa: CASSEIRQERSGYTF

v_call: TRBV6-5
j_call: TRBJ1-1
clone_size: few
d_call: TRBD1
cdr3_nt: TGTGCCAGCAGTTACTCCCCGGACAGGGCTCCTGAAGCTTTCTTT
cdr3_aa: CASSYSPDRAPEAFF

v_call: TRBV10-3
j_call: TRBJ2-2
clone_size: few
d_call: TRBD1
cdr3_nt: TGTGCCATCCGGGACAGGGGCAACACCGGGGAGCTGTTTTTT
cdr3_aa: CAIRDRGNTGELFF

v_call: TRBV5-4
j_call: TRBJ2-1
clone_size: -
d_call: TRBD2
cdr3_nt: TGTGCCAGCAGCTTGTCGGCTAGCGGAGACAATGAGCAGTTCTTC
cdr3_aa: CASSLSASGDNEQFF

v_call: TRBV28
j_call: TRBJ1-2
clone_size: -
d_call: -
cdr3_nt: TGTGCCAGCAGTTTAACCGGGACACTCGGAGACTATGGCTACACCTTC
cdr3_aa: CASSLTGTLGDYGYTF

v_call: TRBV19
j_call: TRBJ1-6
clone_size: -
d_call: -
cdr3_nt: TGTGCCAGTAATCCGGGTCCGGAGGATTCACCCCTCCACTTT
cdr3_aa: CASNPGPEDSPLHF

v_call: TRBV10-3
j_call: TRBJ2-2
clone_size: -
d_call: -
cdr3_nt: TGTGCCATCAGTGTCGCCGGGGAGCTGTTTTTT
cdr3_aa: CAISVAGELFF

v_call: TRBV5-1
j_call: TRBJ2-7
clone_size: once
d_call: -
cdr3_nt: TGCGCCAGCAGCTTGGAGGACAGCAGCCTTTCCTACGAGCAGTACTTC
cdr3_aa: CASSLEDSSLSYEQYF

v_call: TRBV9
j_call: TRBJ1-1
clone_size: -
d_call: -
cdr3_nt: TGTGCCAGCAGCGTCGAGGGCTGGACTGAAGCTTTCTTT
cdr3_aa: CASSVEGWTEAFF

v_call: TRBV28
j_call: TRBJ1-2
clone_size: -
d_call: -
cdr3_nt: TGTGCCAGCAGTTTATCCCCGGCAGGGCGCAATGGCTACACCTTC
cdr3_aa: CASSLSPAGRNGYTF

v_call: TRBV27
j_call: TRBJ2-7
clone_size: -
d_call: -
cdr3_nt: TGTGCCAGCAGTGCCTACCCCTACGAGCAGTACTTC
cdr3_aa: CASSAYPYEQYF

v_call: TRBV5-4
j_call: TRBJ2-7
clone_size: -
d_call: -
cdr3_nt: TGTGCCAGCAGTTTGACCCTGGGGGCTTCCTACGAGCAGTACTTC
cdr3_aa: CASSLTLGASYEQYF

v_call: TRBV28
j_call: TRBJ2-1
clone_size: few
d_call: TRBD1
cdr3_nt: TGTGCCAGCAGTTCCTACCACCGGACAGGGGGGAATGAGCAGTTCTTC
cdr3_aa: CASSSYHRTGGNEQFF

v_call: TRBV18
j_call: TRBJ2-3
clone_size: -
d_call: -
cdr3_nt: TGTGCCAGCTCACCCCCGACAGGAATCAGCACAGATACGCAGTATTTT
cdr3_aa: CASSPPTGISTDTQYF

v_call: TRBV2
j_call: TRBJ2-7
clone_size: -
d_call: TRBD1
cdr3_nt: TGTGCCAGCAGTGTTGGACAGGGGGTGGAGCAGTACTTC
cdr3_aa: CASSVGQGVEQYF

v_call: TRBV7-2
j_call: TRBJ2-7
clone_size: -
d_call: -
cdr3_nt: TGTGCCAGCAGAAGGGGGCTAGCGCACTCCTACGAGCAGTACTTC
cdr3_aa: CASRRGLAHSYEQYF

v_call: TRBV10-2
j_call: TRBJ2-7
clone_size: few
d_call: -
cdr3_nt: TGCGCCAGCAGTGCGTTGCCAAGAGAAAACGAGCAGTACTTC
cdr3_aa: CASSALPRENEQYF